The sequence of this T cell receptor beta chain was determined in a study of naive and memory T cell subsets. Study outcomes and limitations: TCR counts from RNA may reflect activation-linked expression changes. Naive repertoires, especially CD8, held a few larger clonotypes, possibly memory cells re-expressing CD45RA. Gini index rose across naive, CM, EM and EMRA in CD4 and CD8.

V lost 3 bases and J 1 base, leaving 10 bases between the germline ends. The CDR3 consists of 14 residues. Germline V CDR1 and CDR2: SGHDT, YYEEEE. An equimolar mix of two oligonucleotides served as the beta constant-region primer for TRBC1 and TRBC2. Four rounds of PCR amplified the ligated cDNA using nested alpha and beta constant-region primers plus SP2. Each CDR3 protein is one row after TCRdb ran MiXCR on the UMI-ligation and nested PCR reads. The table has 150,000 or so distinct CDR3 sequences, under 25% seen once; the top ten hold 0.11%. As for this clonotype: Its target is not known.

Material for sequencing was naive CD4+ T cells from blood. J is TRBJ2-5 and V is TRBV5-6; D is possibly TRBD2 (5 bases). The receptor's source is a human donor in good health. CDR3 protein: CASSSGLPQETQYF. The CDR3 region has the DNA TGTGCCAGCAGCTCTGGACTCCCCCAAGAGACCCAGTACTTC.